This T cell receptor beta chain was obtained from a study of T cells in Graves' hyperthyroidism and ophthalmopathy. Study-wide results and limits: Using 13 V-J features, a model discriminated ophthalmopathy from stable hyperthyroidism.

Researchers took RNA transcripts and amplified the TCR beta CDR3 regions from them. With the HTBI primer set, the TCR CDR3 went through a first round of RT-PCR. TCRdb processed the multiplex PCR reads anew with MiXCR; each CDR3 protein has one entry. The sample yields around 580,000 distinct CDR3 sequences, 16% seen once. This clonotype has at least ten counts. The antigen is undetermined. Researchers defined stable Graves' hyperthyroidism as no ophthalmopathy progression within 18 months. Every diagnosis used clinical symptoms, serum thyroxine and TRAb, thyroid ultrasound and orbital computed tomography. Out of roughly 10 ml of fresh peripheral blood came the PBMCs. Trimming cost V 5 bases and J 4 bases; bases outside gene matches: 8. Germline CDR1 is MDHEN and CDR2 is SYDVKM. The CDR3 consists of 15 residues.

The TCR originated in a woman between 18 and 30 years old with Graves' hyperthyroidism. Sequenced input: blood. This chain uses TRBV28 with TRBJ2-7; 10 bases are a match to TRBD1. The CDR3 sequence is CASSQPGGQGYEQYF. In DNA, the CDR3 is TGTGCCAGCAGTCAGCCGGGGGGACAGGGGTACGAGCAGTACTTC.